The 8 T cell receptor beta chains in this list originate from one sample, sequenced in a study of cytomegalovirus exposure and HLA in healthy donors. Primers: 60 Vbeta forward and 13 Jbeta reverse. Measured with immunoSEQ multiplex PCR; TCRdb has only the in-frame clones, and not every one. Its table lists more than 90,000 clones. Material for sequencing was PBMCs. Every receptor here comes from a man aged 35-49 years in good health and CMV-seropositive.

The chain uses TRBV4-1 and TRBJ2-2; 9 bases map to TRBD2. Looked up from germline, CDR1 is MGHRA and CDR2 is YSYEKL. This CDR3 has 18 amino acids. J lost 4 bases, V lost 2 bases, and 11 bases had no gene match. The CDR3 spells CASSQFGAGGPVTGELFF. In DNA, the CDR3 is TGCGCCAGCAGCCAATTCGGTGCGGGAGGGCCGGTCACCGGGGAGCTGTTTTTT.

The genes are TRBV2 and TRBJ1-2, with 8 bases aligning to TRBD1. Germline V lookup: CDR1 SNHLY, CDR2 FYNNEI. V shed 4 bases and J 10 bases; nucleotides not matched to a gene: 11. This CDR3 is 14 amino acids long. DNA for the CDR3: TGTGCCAGCAGTGCCTACGGGATACAGGGGGTCTACACCTTC. The encoded protein is CASSAYGIQGVYTF.

This chain links TRBV6-5 with TRBJ2-2, with D maybe TRBD2 (5 bases). Germline V gene lookup returns CDR1 MNHEY and CDR2 SVGAGI. V lost 4 bases and J 6 bases, leaving 12 bases between the germline ends. CDR3 size: 14 residues. The DNA of the CDR3 is TGTGCCAGCAGTTCCGAGCCGCGGGCCGGGGAGCTGTTTTTT. Translation: CASSSEPRAGELFF.

The V call is TRBV5-1, the J call TRBJ2-3; D is possibly TRBD1 (6 bases). Germline values: CDR1 SGHRS, CDR2 YFSETQ. V was pared by 4 bases and J by 6 bases, with 9 bases between. The CDR3 is made up of 12 amino acids. For the CDR3, the DNA is TGCGCCAGCAGCCAGCAGGGGGATACGCAGTATTTT. Translating it yields CASSQQGDTQYF.

The chain has TRBV5-4 and TRBJ1-2, with 9 nucleotides matching TRBD1. The CDR3 is made up of 19 amino acids. Germline CDR1 is SGHNT and CDR2 is YYREEE (reference sequence). V lost 2 bases, J lost 8 bases, and 22 bases stayed unmatched. The DNA of the CDR3 is TGTGCCAGCAGCTTATCAGTCGGAACCCGACAGGGGGAAAAGGAGGGCTACACCTTC. Its translation is CASSLSVGTRQGEKEGYTF.

This rearrangement joins TRBV19 to TRBJ2-1, with 10 bases fitting TRBD2. The V segment lost 5 bases and the J segment 6 bases; nucleotides outside the gene matches: 7. Germline loops: CDR1 LNHDA, CDR2 SQIVND (reference sequence). This CDR3 is built from 15 residues. As DNA, the CDR3 is TGTGCCAGTAGTTTGAAGGTAGCGGGAGGCAATGAGCAGTTCTTC. Translating gives CASSLKVAGGNEQFF.

This chain links TRBV7-2 with TRBJ2-7; the match to TRBD2 covers 11 bases. The CDR3 spans 18 residues. The V and J ends lost 5 bases and 6 bases, in that order; junction bases with no gene match: 18. The germline CDR1 and CDR2 sequences are SGHTA and FQGNSA. For the CDR3, the DNA is TGTGCCAGCAGCAAAGATATTAGAGTGACTAGCGGGAACACCGAGCAGTACTTC. This encodes CASSKDIRVTSGNTEQYF.

The rearrangement joins TRBV6-1 to TRBJ2-5; TRBD2 is a possible D gene (5 bases). V was clipped by 11 bases and J by 2 bases, with 18 bases between them. The length of the CDR3 is 14 residues. Germline CDR1 is MNHNS and CDR2 is SASEGT. CDR3 DNA sequence: TGTGCCCGCACCCGAGGGTCGGGTCAAGAGACCCAGTACTTC. Translated: CARTRGSGQETQYF.